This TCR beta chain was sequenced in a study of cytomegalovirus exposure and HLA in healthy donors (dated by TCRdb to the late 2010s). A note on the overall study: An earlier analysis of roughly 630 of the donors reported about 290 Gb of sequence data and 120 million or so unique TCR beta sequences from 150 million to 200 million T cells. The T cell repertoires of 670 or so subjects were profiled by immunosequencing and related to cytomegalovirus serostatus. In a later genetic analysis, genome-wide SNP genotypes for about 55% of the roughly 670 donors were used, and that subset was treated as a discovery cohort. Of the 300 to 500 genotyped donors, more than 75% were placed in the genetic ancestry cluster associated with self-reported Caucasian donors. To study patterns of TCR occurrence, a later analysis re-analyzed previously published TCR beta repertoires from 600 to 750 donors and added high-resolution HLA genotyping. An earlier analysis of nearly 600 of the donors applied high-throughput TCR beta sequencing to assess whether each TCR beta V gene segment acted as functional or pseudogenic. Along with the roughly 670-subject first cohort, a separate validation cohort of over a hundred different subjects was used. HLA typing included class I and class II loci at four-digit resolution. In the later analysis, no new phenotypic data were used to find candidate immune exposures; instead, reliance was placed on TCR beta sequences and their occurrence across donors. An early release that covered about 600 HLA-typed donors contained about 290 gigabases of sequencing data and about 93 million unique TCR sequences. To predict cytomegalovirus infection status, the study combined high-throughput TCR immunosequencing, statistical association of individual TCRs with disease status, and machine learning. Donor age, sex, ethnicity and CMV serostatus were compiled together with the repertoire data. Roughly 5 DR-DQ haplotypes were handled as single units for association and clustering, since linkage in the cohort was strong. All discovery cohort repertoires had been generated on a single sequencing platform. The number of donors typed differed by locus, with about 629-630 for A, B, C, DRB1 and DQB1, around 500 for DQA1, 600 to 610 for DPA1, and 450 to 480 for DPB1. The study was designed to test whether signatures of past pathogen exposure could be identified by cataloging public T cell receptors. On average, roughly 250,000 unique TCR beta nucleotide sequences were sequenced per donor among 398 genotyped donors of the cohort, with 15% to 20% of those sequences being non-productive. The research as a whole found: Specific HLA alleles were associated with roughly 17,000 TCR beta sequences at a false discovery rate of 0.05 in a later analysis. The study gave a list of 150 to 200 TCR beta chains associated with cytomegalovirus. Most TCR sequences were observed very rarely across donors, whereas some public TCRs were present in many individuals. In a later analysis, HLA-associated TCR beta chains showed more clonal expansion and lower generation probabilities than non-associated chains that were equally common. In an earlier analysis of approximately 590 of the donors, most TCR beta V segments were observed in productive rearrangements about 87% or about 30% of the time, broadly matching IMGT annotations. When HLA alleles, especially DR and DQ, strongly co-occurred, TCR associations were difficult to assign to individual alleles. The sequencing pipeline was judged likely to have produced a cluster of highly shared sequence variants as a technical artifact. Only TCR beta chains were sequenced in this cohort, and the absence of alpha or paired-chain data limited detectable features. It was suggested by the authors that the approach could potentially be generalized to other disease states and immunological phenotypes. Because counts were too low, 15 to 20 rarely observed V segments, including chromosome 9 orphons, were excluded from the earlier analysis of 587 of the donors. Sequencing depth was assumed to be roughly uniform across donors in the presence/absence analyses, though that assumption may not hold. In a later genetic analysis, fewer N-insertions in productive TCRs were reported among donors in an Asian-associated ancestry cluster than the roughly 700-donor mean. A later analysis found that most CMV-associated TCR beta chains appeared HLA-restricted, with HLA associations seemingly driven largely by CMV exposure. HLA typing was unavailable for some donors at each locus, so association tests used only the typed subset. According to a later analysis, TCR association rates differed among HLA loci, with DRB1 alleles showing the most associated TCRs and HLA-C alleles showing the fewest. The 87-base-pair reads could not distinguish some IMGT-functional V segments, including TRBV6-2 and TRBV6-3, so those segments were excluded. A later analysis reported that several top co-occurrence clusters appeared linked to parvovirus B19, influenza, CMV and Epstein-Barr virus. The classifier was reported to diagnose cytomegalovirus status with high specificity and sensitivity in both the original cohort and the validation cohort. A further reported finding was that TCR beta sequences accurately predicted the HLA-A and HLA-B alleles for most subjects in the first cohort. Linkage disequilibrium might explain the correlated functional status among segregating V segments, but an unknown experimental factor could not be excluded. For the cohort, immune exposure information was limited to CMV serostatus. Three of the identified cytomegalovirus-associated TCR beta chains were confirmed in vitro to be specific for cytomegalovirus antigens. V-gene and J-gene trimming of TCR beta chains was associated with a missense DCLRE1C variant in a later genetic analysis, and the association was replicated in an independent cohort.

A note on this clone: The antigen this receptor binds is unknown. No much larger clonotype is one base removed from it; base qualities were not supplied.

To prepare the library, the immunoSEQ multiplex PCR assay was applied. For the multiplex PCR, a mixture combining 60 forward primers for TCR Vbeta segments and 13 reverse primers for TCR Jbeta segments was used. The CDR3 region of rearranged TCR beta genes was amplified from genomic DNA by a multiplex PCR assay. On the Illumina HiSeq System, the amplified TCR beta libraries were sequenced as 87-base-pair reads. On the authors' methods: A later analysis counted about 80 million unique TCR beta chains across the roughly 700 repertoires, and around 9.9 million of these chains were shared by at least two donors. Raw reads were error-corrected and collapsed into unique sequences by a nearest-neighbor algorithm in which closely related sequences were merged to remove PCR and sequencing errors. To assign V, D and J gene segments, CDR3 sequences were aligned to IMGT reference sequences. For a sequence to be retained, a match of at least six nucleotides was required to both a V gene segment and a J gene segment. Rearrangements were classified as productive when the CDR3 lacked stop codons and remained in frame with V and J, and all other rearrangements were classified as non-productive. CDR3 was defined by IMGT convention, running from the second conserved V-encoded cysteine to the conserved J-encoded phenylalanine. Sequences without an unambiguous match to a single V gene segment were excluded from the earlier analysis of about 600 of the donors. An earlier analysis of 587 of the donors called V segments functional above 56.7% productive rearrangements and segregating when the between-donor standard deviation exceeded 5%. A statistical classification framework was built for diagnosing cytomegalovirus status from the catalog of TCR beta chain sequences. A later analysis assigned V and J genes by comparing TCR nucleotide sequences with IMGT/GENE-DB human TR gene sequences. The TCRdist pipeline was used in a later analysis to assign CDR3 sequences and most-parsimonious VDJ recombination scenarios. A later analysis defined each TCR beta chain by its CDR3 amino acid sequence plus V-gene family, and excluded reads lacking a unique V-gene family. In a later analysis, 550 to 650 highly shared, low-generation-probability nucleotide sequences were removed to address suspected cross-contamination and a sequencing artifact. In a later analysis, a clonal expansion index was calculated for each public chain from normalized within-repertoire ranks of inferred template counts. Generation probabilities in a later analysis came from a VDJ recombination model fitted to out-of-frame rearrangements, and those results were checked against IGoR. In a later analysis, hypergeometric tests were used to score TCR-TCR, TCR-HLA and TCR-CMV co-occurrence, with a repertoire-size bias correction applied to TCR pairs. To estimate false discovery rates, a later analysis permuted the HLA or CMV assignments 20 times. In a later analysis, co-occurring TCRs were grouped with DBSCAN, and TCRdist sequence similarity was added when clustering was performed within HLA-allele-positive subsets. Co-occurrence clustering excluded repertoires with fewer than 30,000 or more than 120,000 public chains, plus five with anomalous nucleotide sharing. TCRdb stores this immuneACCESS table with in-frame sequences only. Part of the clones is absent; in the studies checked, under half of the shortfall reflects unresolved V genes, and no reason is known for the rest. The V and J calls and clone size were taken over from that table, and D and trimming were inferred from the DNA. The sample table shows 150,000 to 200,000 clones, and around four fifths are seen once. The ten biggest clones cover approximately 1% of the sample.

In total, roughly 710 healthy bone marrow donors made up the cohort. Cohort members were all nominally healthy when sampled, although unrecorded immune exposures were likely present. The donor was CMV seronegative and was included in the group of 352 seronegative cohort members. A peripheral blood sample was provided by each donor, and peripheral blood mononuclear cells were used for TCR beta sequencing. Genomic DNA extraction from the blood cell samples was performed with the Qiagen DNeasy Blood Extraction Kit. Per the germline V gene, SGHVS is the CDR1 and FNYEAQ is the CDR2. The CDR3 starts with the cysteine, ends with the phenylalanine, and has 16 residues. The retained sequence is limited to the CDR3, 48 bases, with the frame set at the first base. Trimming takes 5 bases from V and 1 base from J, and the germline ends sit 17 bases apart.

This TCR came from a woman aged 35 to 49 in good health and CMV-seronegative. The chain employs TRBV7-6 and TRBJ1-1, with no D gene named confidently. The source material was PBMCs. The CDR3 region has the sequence CASSHTAMGENTEAFF. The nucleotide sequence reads TGTGCCAGCAGCCATACAGCCATGGGAGAGAACACTGAAGCTTTCTTT.